One sample yielded the 23 T cell receptor beta chains listed below, sequenced in a study of molecular identifiers for immune sequencing clone quantification. MiXCR, run by TCRdb on the PCR reads, gives a single entry per CDR3 protein. The sample yields around 470,000 distinct CDR3 sequences, roughly 26% seen once. Sequencing was done on a sample of naive CD8+ T cells from blood, with Jurkat cell RNA spiked in. The subset denotes: FACS-sorted CD8+CD4-CCR7+CD45RA+ naive T cells. The receptors come from a human donor in good health. Some libraries in this study had Jurkat cell RNA spiked in.

This clonotype has at least ten counts. The V call is TRBV11-2, the J call TRBJ2-1, with TRBD1 identical over 7 bases. V trimming: 5 bases; J trimming: 3 bases; junction bases outside the gene matches: 10. Germline CDR1 reads SGHAT; CDR2 reads FQNNGV. This CDR3 has 16 amino acids. The CDR3 loop is CASSPDRDRLYNEQFF. In DNA, the CDR3 is TGTGCCAGCAGCCCCGACCGGGACAGACTCTACAATGAGCAGTTCTTC.

This clonotype was detected ten times or more. This chain links TRBV4-3 with TRBJ1-5, with D perhaps TRBD1 (5 bases). V lost 0 bases, J lost 6 bases, and 15 bases lay in between. CDR1 is LGHNA and CDR2 is YSLEER in the germline V gene. This CDR3 has 16 amino acids. The CDR3 DNA follows: TGCGCCAGCAGCCAAGAAAGCGGGGGTCCGCGTCAGCCCCAGCATTTT. It encodes CASSQESGGPRQPQHF.

The chain joins TRBV11-2 to TRBJ2-1; possibly TRBD1 for D (6 bases). CDR1 SGHAT and CDR2 FQNNGV come from the germline V gene. V lost 8 bases and J lost 12, with 26 bases in between. The CDR3 covers 15 residues. CDR3 coding DNA: TGTGCCAGCGGGTCCCTTTTGAGTGGGGGCGACGGGCAGTTCTTC. Residues: CASGSLLSGGDGQFF.

On this clonotype itself: Just one base apart from a much larger clone, this may be a read error. The rearrangement uses TRBV28 and TRBJ1-4, with D hard to call. The CDR3 is 15 amino acids. Germline V gene sequence: CDR1 MDHEN, CDR2 SYDVKM. V lost 2 bases to trimming and J lost 4 bases, with 11 bases between them. The CDR3 DNA follows: TGTGCCAGCAGTTTAGAAAAGTGGTTTAATGAAAAACTGTTTTTT. It translates to CASSLEKWFNEKLFF.

The rearrangement uses TRBV28 and TRBJ2-7; D is undetermined. The CDR3 has 14 residues. Germline assignment: CDR1 MDHEN and CDR2 SYDVKM. V was cut by 3 bases and J by 3 bases, with 12 bases left in between. The CDR3, as DNA: TGTGCCAGCAGTTTCGGTGGGTTCGACTACGAGCAGTACTTC. Protein: CASSFGGFDYEQYF.

The sample holds a few counts of this clonotype. The chain couples TRBV20-1 to TRBJ2-7; a possible D gene is TRBD2 (6 bases). Germline CDR1 DFQATT, CDR2 SNEGSKA (reference sequence). The V end lost 4 bases, the J end lost 0 bases, and 13 bases lay between the germline ends. This CDR3 comprises 14 residues. In nucleotides, the CDR3 is TGCAGTGCTATTTATTCTAGCGCCTCCTACGAGCAGTACTTC. Encoded protein: CSAIYSSASYEQYF.

This clonotype was detected a few times. J is TRBJ2-2 and V is TRBV18; D gene uncertain. The V end lost 8 bases, the J end lost 7 bases, and 11 bases lay between the germline ends. Per germline, CDR1 KGHSH and CDR2 LQKENI. The CDR3 extends over 12 amino acids. As DNA, the CDR3 is TGTGCCAGCACGGACCGGTTCGGGGAGCTGTTTTTT. The encoded protein is CASTDRFGELFF. The full variable domain, in which reference TRBV18 and TRBJ2-2 provide the parts outside the CDR3, is NAGVMQNPRHLVRRRGQEARLRCSPMKGHSHVYWYRQLPEEGLKFMVYLQKENIIDESGMPKERFSAEFPKEGPSILRIQQVVRGDSAAYFCASTDRFGELFFGEGSRLTVL.

This clonotype showed up many times. The chain employs TRBV4-3 and TRBJ2-6; 11 bases line up with TRBD2. CDR1 LGHNA and CDR2 YSLEER come from the germline V gene. The CDR3 is 17 amino acids. J was trimmed by 2 bases and V by 1 base; bases with no gene match: 1. The CDR3 DNA reads TGCGCCAGCAGCCAAGTACTAGCGGGGGCTGGGGCCAACGTCCTGACTTTC. It is translated as CASSQVLAGAGANVLTF.

Regarding this clonotype: A single base separates this from a much larger clone, so it may be a read error. The chain combines TRBV2 with TRBJ2-3; TRBD1 is a possible D gene (6 bases). CDR1 is SNHLY and CDR2 is FYNNEI in the germline V gene. The CDR3 totals 15 residues. The CDR3 loop is CASSSRDTRTETQYF. The CDR3 DNA reads as TGTGCCAGCAGTTCCCGGGACACCCGCACAGAGACGCAGTATTTT.

About this clonotype: A much larger clone differs by one base, so this may be a read error. The chain has TRBV4-2 and TRBJ2-7; a possible D gene is TRBD2 (6 bases). Germline CDR1 is LGHNA and CDR2 is YNFKEQ. The CDR3 contains 15 residues. DNA for the CDR3: TGTGCCAGCAGCCAAGCGAGGGACTTGTCCTACGAGCAGTGCTTC. It is translated as CASSQARDLSYEQCF.

The chain recombines TRBV7-9 with TRBJ2-1, with 7 positions matching TRBD1. Germline V gene data show CDR1 as SEHNR and CDR2 as FQNEAQ (reference sequence). This CDR3 is 15 amino acids long. V shed 1 base and J 5 bases; nucleotides not matched to a gene: 5. The CDR3, as DNA: TGTGCCAGCAGCTTAGGACAGGGCGTGGACAATGAGCAGTTCTTC. Translation: CASSLGQGVDNEQFF. The full variable domain, with the rest looked up from reference TRBV7-9 and TRBJ2-1, is DTGVSQNPRHKITKRGQNVTFRCDPISEHNRLYWYRQTLGQGPEFLTYFQNEAQLEKSRLLSDRFSAERPKGSFSTLEIQRTEQGDSAMYLCASSLGQGVDNEQFFGPGTRLTVL.

This clonotype has more than one count but fewer than ten. The rearrangement uses TRBV7-2 and TRBJ2-3; possibly TRBD1 or TRBD2 for D (5 bases each). CDR3 size: 16 residues. V lost 5 bases and J lost 0, with 15 bases in between. Germline values: CDR1 SGHTA, CDR2 FQGNSA. The CDR3 spells CASSIPGRPSTDTQYF. The CDR3 coding sequence is TGTGCCAGCAGCATACCGGGGCGTCCCAGCACAGATACGCAGTATTTT.

Remarks on this clonotype: Since a much larger clone is just one base distant, this may be a read error. The rearrangement joins TRBV29-1 to TRBJ1-1; 10 bases line up with TRBD1. CDR3 size: 15 residues. V dropped 3 bases and J dropped 4; count of bases not matched to a gene: 8. Germline CDR1 is SQVTM and CDR2 is ANQGSEA. The CDR3 coding sequence is TGCAGCGTTGATGGGGGACAGGGGATGAGCACTGAAGCTTTCTTT. It translates to CSVDGGQGMSTEAFF.

This clonotype was detected many times. The J gene is TRBJ2-6, the V gene TRBV7-2; D gene ambiguous. Trimming stripped 5 bases from V and 4 bases from J, with 9 bases between. The V gene's germline CDR1 is SGHTA and CDR2 FQGNSA. The CDR3 runs 14 residues. CDR3 sequence reads: CASSPMSGANVLTF. The DNA for the CDR3 is TGTGCCAGCAGCCCTATGTCGGGGGCCAACGTCCTGACTTTC.

This clonotype has a handful of counts. The chain is built from TRBV9 and TRBJ2-7; TRBD1 is a possible D gene (5 bases). V was shortened by 5 bases and J by 4 bases, with 16 bases between the two germline ends. The germline CDR1 and CDR2 sequences are SGDLS and YYNGEE. The CDR3 consists of 14 residues. This CDR3 is CASSEAWGGYEQYF. CDR3 sequence (DNA): TGTGCCAGCAGTGAAGCGTGGGGCGGTTACGAGCAGTACTTC.

The chain has TRBV2 and TRBJ2-3, with 9 positions matching TRBD2. The germline gives CDR1 SNHLY, CDR2 FYNNEI. Trimming at V came to 0 bases and at J to 3 bases, leaving 4 bases not matched to a gene. This CDR3 comprises 16 residues. The CDR3 region is CASSEASGGPTDTQYF. In DNA form, the CDR3 reads TGTGCCAGCAGTGAAGCGAGCGGGGGGCCTACAGATACGCAGTATTTT.

The table lists this clonotype with a few counts. The chain employs TRBV30 and TRBJ1-5; 10 nucleotides line up with TRBD1. Germline values: CDR1 GTSNPN, CDR2 SVGIG (reference sequence). The ends lost 4 bases at V and 7 bases at J; junction bases unmatched: 4. The length of the CDR3 is 13 residues. As DNA, the CDR3 is TGTGCCTGGAAGGGACAGGGGAAACAGCCCCAGCATTTT. Translating gives CAWKGQGKQPQHF.

In its sample, this clonotype was seen once. One end of the junction is discordant with germline, which a read error may explain. The chain carries TRBV7-2 and TRBJ2-1, with D perhaps TRBD2 (5 bases). The germline CDR1 and CDR2 sequences are SGHTA and FQGNSA. The CDR3 loop spans 15 amino acids. CDR3 region: CASSFTNPDYNKQFF. CDR3 DNA sequence: TGTGCCAGCAGCTTTACTAACCCAGACTACAATAAGCAGTTCTTC.

This clonotype was counted between two and nine times. This chain links TRBV19 with TRBJ2-1; D not certain. The V gene's germline CDR1 is LNHDA and CDR2 SQIVND (reference sequence). The germline V and J ends were trimmed by 6 bases and 0 bases, with 9 bases remaining between them. CDR3 length equals 14 residues. The CDR3 DNA follows: TGTGCCAGTAGCGGCCCCTTCTCCTACAATGAGCAGTTCTTC. It codes for CASSGPFSYNEQFF. The variable domain in full, completed from reference TRBV19 and TRBJ2-1, reads DGGITQSPKYLFRKEGQNVTLSCEQNLNHDAMYWYRQDPGQGLRLIYYSQIVNDFQKGDIAEGYSVSREKKESFPLTVTSAQKNPTAFYLCASSGPFSYNEQFFGPGTRLTVL.

This clonotype came up a few times. The gene calls are TRBV7-9 and TRBJ1-4; D not certain. The CDR3 extends over 14 amino acids. Germline V gene data show CDR1 as SEHNR and CDR2 as FQNEAQ (reference sequence). Between the trimmed V and J ends, which lost 1 base and 7 bases, there was a span of 10 bases. The CDR3 sequence is CASSLEVEGEKLFF. CDR3 nucleotides: TGTGCCAGCAGCTTAGAGGTCGAAGGTGAAAAACTGTTTTTT.

This clonotype was picked up one time. The germline gene is not matched at one end of the junction; a read error may be the cause. The CDR3 bases are TGTGCCAGCAGCCAAAACCCTATGTGGGCCACCGGGGGGCTGTTTTTT. As protein: CASSQNPMWATGGLFF. The V call is TRBV4-2, the J call TRBJ2-2; perhaps TRBD2 as D (6 bases). This CDR3 spans 16 amino acids. Germline values: CDR1 LGHNA, CDR2 YNFKEQ.

This clonotype was observed at least ten times. The chain recombines TRBV7-9 with TRBJ2-7, with unresolved D. The V end was cut by 0 bases, the J end by 3 bases, with 12 bases between. CDR3 length: 15 amino acids. CDR1 is SEHNR and CDR2 is FQNEAQ in the germline V gene (reference sequence). CDR3: CASSLAGHSDYEQYF. The CDR3 DNA follows: TGTGCCAGCAGCTTAGCCGGTCACAGTGACTACGAGCAGTACTTC.

This clonotype was found a few times. The chain links TRBV12-3 or TRBV12-4 to TRBJ2-3; 14 bases fit TRBD2. This CDR3 has 16 amino acids. The trim removed 5 bases at V and 4 bases at J, leaving 5 bases unmatched. CDR3 in DNA: TGTGCCAGCAGTGTGGGACTAGCGGGAGTCGCAGATACGCAGTATTTT. Its translation is CASSVGLAGVADTQYF.